Listed here is a single TCR beta chain. Repertoires were generated with immunoSEQ multiplex PCR, while TCRdb's copy carries only in-frame clones and drops some. The sample has some 71,000 clones; around 97% are singletons. The CDR3 spans 15 residues. The germline CDR1 and CDR2 sequences are SGDLS and YYNGEE. After removal of 0 bases from V and 5 bases from J, the junction contained 0 bases not matched to a gene. This record comes from a study of technical replicates of blood from several donors. Sequencing input: T cells isolated from PBMCs. This chain joins TRBV9 and TRBJ1-6; 9 bases map to TRBD1. The source of this sequence is a human donor in good health. CDR3 sequence (DNA): TGTGCCAGCAGCGTAGGGGACAGGGATAATTCACCCCTCCACTTT. This translates into CASSVGDRDNSPLHF.